These T cell receptor beta chains were read from a single sample in a study of cytomegalovirus exposure and HLA in healthy donors. Profiling relied on immunoSEQ multiplex PCR, and the TCRdb table lists in-frame clones only, not all of them. The sample includes 200,000 or so clones, under 70% seen only once; the top ten take 2.5% to 3%. Sequencing was carried out using PBMCs. These receptor sequences come from a man between 35 and 55 years old in good health and CMV-seropositive. Each CDR3 is given with its conserved first and last residue. The D gene is left open where the match is weak. Clone size is shown for a subset of rows, as once, few, many or a class of expanded clone.

J: TRBJ2-5
D: TRBD2
size: few
V: TRBV7-2
DNA: TGTGCCAGCAGCTCCAAGCGGGGCCGGGCGGTGACCCAGTACTTC
CDR3: CASSSKRGRAVTQYF

J: TRBJ1-2
D: .
size: .
V: TRBV4-3
DNA: TGCGCCAGCAGCCAAGATTGGACAGATAACTATGGCTACACCTTC
CDR3: CASSQDWTDNYGYTF

J: TRBJ2-2
D: .
size: .
V: TRBV4-3
DNA: TGCGCCAGCAGCCAAGATCCGACAGGGAACACCGGGGAGCTGTTTTTT
CDR3: CASSQDPTGNTGELFF

J: TRBJ2-7
D: .
size: few
V: TRBV15
DNA: TGTGCCACCAGCAGAGACGAAGCTAGCGCTACCTACGAGCAGTACTTC
CDR3: CATSRDEASATYEQYF

J: TRBJ2-7
D: .
size: .
V: TRBV27
DNA: TGTGCCAGCAGTTTATCGGCGGGTAGTGGCAAGGGAGACGAGCAGTACTTC
CDR3: CASSLSAGSGKGDEQYF

J: TRBJ1-2
D: .
size: .
V: TRBV5-6
DNA: TGTGCCAGCAGCTTAGGGGGGGCGCGCGATGGCTACACCTTC
CDR3: CASSLGGARDGYTF

J: TRBJ2-3
D: .
size: .
V: TRBV10-3
DNA: TGTGCCATCAGTGAGAGGGGGGGGCAGACAGATACGCAGTATTTT
CDR3: CAISERGGQTDTQYF

J: TRBJ2-7
D: .
size: once
V: TRBV12-5
DNA: TGTGCTAGTGGTTTGTCGAGGACAGTCACCCCCTACGAGCAGTACTTC
CDR3: CASGLSRTVTPYEQYF

J: TRBJ2-7
D: TRBD1
size: few
V: TRBV5-4
DNA: TGTGCCAGCAGCCCCGGGACAGGGTCCTACGAGCAGTACTTC
CDR3: CASSPGTGSYEQYF

J: TRBJ1-1
D: .
size: .
V: TRBV7-2
DNA: TGTGCCAGCAGCAATAGAGGGAACACTGAAGCTTTCTTT
CDR3: CASSNRGNTEAFF

J: TRBJ1-5
D: .
size: .
V: TRBV6-1
DNA: TGTGCCAGCAGTGCAGTTCGACAGCCCCAGCATTTT
CDR3: CASSAVRQPQHF

J: TRBJ2-5
D: .
size: .
V: TRBV6-5
DNA: TGTGCCAGCAGGTCCGACGGGGGAGAGACCCAGTACTTC
CDR3: CASRSDGGETQYF

J: TRBJ2-7
D: TRBD2
size: .
V: TRBV28
DNA: TGTGCCAGCAGTTTAAACGGACTAGCGGGGGGTCAGAACGAGCAGTACTTC
CDR3: CASSLNGLAGGQNEQYF

J: TRBJ2-3
D: .
size: .
V: TRBV19
DNA: TGTGCCAGTAGTATAGAGGGGGGAGATACGCAGTATTTT
CDR3: CASSIEGGDTQYF

J: TRBJ2-1
D: .
size: .
V: TRBV6-6
DNA: TGTGCCAGCACGGCAGGGGAGCACAATGAGCAGTTCTTC
CDR3: CASTAGEHNEQFF

J: TRBJ1-6
D: .
size: .
V: TRBV21-1
DNA: TGTGCCAGCAGCACGCACCCGCGACAGGGGGCGCGGGATGGGGTGGATTCACCCCTCCACTTT
CDR3: CASSTHPRQGARDGVDSPLHF

J: TRBJ1-5
D: .
size: .
V: TRBV6-1
DNA: TGTGCCAGCAGGTATAGCAGCGAGGGACAGCCCCAGCATTTT
CDR3: CASRYSSEGQPQHF

J: TRBJ1-6
D: .
size: .
V: TRBV5-4
DNA: TGTGCCAGCAGCTTGGGAGAATCTCGGTCACCCCTCCACTTT
CDR3: CASSLGESRSPLHF

J: TRBJ2-7
D: .
size: .
V: TRBV6-1
DNA: TGTGCCAGCAGTGGGTTAAGCGGTGTGGAGCAGTACTTC
CDR3: CASSGLSGVEQYF

J: TRBJ2-7
D: TRBD1
size: .
V: TRBV7-3
DNA: TGTGCCAGCAGCCCTCGACAGGGACCCTACGAGCAGTACTTC
CDR3: CASSPRQGPYEQYF

J: TRBJ2-5
D: .
size: .
V: TRBV20-1
DNA: TGCAGTGCTAGTCTGGAGACCCAGTACTTC
CDR3: CSASLETQYF

J: TRBJ1-1
D: .
size: .
V: TRBV6-5
DNA: TGTGCCAGCAGTCGAACGGGTTCTGGAGCTTTCTTT
CDR3: CASSRTGSGAFF

J: TRBJ2-4
D: TRBD1
size: .
V: TRBV4-1
DNA: TGCGCCAGCAGCCAACCCGACAGGGTGGGGGAAGAGCAGTACTTC
CDR3: CASSQPDRVGEEQYF

J: TRBJ1-5
D: .
size: few
V: TRBV19
DNA: TGTGCCAGTAGAAGCTCTCGGGGGGGAGTTTCGGGGACCCCGAGTAGCAATCAGCCCCAGCATTTT
CDR3: CASRSSRGGVSGTPSSNQPQHF

J: TRBJ2-1
D: .
size: once
V: TRBV7-2
DNA: TGTGCCAGCAGCTTGGGGCCCGAAAGGTTCCCTTACAATGAGCAGTTCTTC
CDR3: CASSLGPERFPYNEQFF

J: TRBJ2-7
D: .
size: once
V: TRBV11-2
DNA: TGTGCCAGCACCAACGACCAGCGGGTCTACGAGCAGTACTTC
CDR3: CASTNDQRVYEQYF

J: TRBJ2-7
D: TRBD1
size: .
V: TRBV6-1
DNA: TGTGCCAGCAGTGAGGGCCTCGGACAGGGATACGAGCAGTACTTC
CDR3: CASSEGLGQGYEQYF

J: TRBJ2-3
D: .
size: .
V: TRBV2
DNA: TGTGCCAGCAGGGGCTGGAGCACAGATACGCAGTATTTT
CDR3: CASRGWSTDTQYF

J: TRBJ2-2
D: TRBD1
size: few
V: TRBV7-9
DNA: TGTGCCAGCACCCTGGACAGGGGGCGAGATCTGGTCGGGGAGCTGTTTTTT
CDR3: CASTLDRGRDLVGELFF

J: TRBJ1-2
D: .
size: .
V: TRBV27
DNA: TGTGCCAGCAGTTTAGACTCCCTTAGAGTCTATGGCTACACCTTC
CDR3: CASSLDSLRVYGYTF

J: TRBJ2-7
D: TRBD1
size: .
V: TRBV13
DNA: TGTGCCAGCAGCTGGGTCCGGGACAGTCCTACCGAGCAGTACTTC
CDR3: CASSWVRDSPTEQYF

J: TRBJ2-2
D: .
size: few
V: TRBV6-5
DNA: TGTGCCAGCAGGTTGACATGGTTCAGCACCGGGGAGCTGTATTTT
CDR3: CASRLTWFSTGELYF

J: TRBJ1-1
D: .
size: .
V: TRBV5-4
DNA: TGTGCCAGCAGCTTGGACGCAGGGCAAATCACTGAAGCTTTCTTT
CDR3: CASSLDAGQITEAFF

J: TRBJ2-7
D: TRBD2
size: .
V: TRBV6-5
DNA: TGTGCCAGCAGTTACTCGAACGGGGGGGTGGCCGAGCAGTACTTC
CDR3: CASSYSNGGVAEQYF

J: TRBJ2-2
D: .
size: .
V: TRBV7-8
DNA: TGTGCCAGCAGCCTAGACAGATCGAACACCGGGGAGCTGTTTTTT
CDR3: CASSLDRSNTGELFF

J: TRBJ1-6
D: TRBD1
size: few
V: TRBV6-1
DNA: TGTGCCAGCGGACAGGGGAATTCACCCCTCCACTTT
CDR3: CASGQGNSPLHF

J: TRBJ1-5
D: TRBD1
size: few
V: TRBV27
DNA: TGTGCCAGCAGTCCAACAAGGACAGGGGGATTGGAGAGGCCCCAGCATTTT
CDR3: CASSPTRTGGLERPQHF

J: TRBJ2-5
D: .
size: few
V: TRBV28
DNA: TGTGCCAGCAGTTTAGTTAGCAAAGAGACCCAGTACTTC
CDR3: CASSLVSKETQYF

J: TRBJ2-2
D: .
size: .
V: TRBV9
DNA: TGTGCCAGCAGCGTAGTTCCACAGGGAGGGAGCGGGGAGCTGTTTTTT
CDR3: CASSVVPQGGSGELFF

J: TRBJ1-2
D: TRBD1
size: few
V: TRBV29-1
DNA: TGCAGCGCCCTTTCCGACAGGGTGAAAGGCTACACCTTC
CDR3: CSALSDRVKGYTF